This T cell receptor beta chain originates from a study of T cell responses to AZD1222 COVID-19 vaccine. Study outcomes and limitations: The reported proportion of spike-specific TCRs targeting unmutated variant regions was nearly half.

The germline V gene has CDR1 SGHTA and CDR2 FQGNSA. Losses at the gene ends were 5 bases for V and 6 bases for J; bases not matched to a gene: 17. The length of the CDR3 is 19 residues. As for this clone: The antigen remains unidentified.

Assay used: immunoSEQ multiplex PCR; TCRdb lists only in-frame clones, some missing. The sample includes 90,000 to 150,000 clones, more than 70% of them seen just once. Sequences were derived from peripheral blood, sampled 28 days after the second AZD1222 dose. The gene calls are TRBV7-2 and TRBJ2-1; 12 bases fit TRBD2. This TCR was recovered from an adult who received the AZD1222 COVID-19 vaccine. CDR3 bases: TGTGCCAGCAGCCTCCCTAGCGGGAGGGCCCCCGGTGTGGGCAATGAGCAGTTCTTC. It encodes CASSLPSGRAPGVGNEQFF.